Each of the 23 T cell receptor beta chains below was sequenced from the same sample in a study of a mutant IDH1 vaccine in newly diagnosed glioma (dated by TCRdb to about 2021). Library creation used the immunoSEQ multiplex PCR assay. TCRdb took this table from immuneACCESS and kept in-frame rearrangements with V and J called. Such tables lack part of the clones; where checked against another copy, unresolved V genes explain under half of the gap, and the rest is unexplained. In this sample the table shows roughly 25,000 clones, more than 75% of which occur a single time. Clones ranked in the top ten supply about 4% of the sample. These TCRs' antigens remain unknown. The sample's time point label, in plain terms: week 47, end of study. A 20-mer mutant IDH1 peptide at 300 micrograms in Montanide made up each vaccine dose, which was injected subcutaneously together with topical imiquimod. The source was PBMCs, collected from a glioma patient whose treatment included an IDH1 peptide vaccine. These receptors were collected from a man aged 40-49 years with glioma. Some clones in this sample may be carry-over from other donors' samples.

The chain links TRBV4-2 to TRBJ1-1; TRBD1 matches at 7 bases. The V gene's germline CDR1 is LGHNA and CDR2 YNFKEQ. The ends lost 1 base at V and 12 bases at J; junction bases unmatched: 8. The CDR3 consists of 13 residues. DNA for the CDR3: TGTGCCAGCAGCCAAGGGTATCAGGGGGGAACTTTCTTT. Translating it yields CASSQGYQGGTFF.

This chain links TRBV9 with TRBJ2-7; 7 nucleotides agree with TRBD1. CDR3 length: 16 amino acids. V was pared by 5 bases and J by 7 bases, with 18 bases of the junction left unmatched. Germline V gene sequence: CDR1 SGDLS, CDR2 YYNGEE. The CDR3 nucleotides read TGTGCCAGCAGTCCTTTTGGGTTGAGGGGGCTAAATGAGCAGTACTTC. Translated, it gives CASSPFGLRGLNEQYF.

V gene TRBV6-5 combines with J gene TRBJ1-4, with a possible D match to TRBD1 (6 bases). Germline loops: CDR1 MNHEY, CDR2 SVGAGI. Between the trimmed V and J ends, which lost 5 bases and 7 bases, there was a span of 11 bases. This CDR3 has 13 amino acids. CDR3 sequence (DNA): TGTGCCAGCAGTCCAAACAGGGCTGAAAAACTGTTTTTT. Amino acids: CASSPNRAEKLFF.

This clone has only a few counts. V gene TRBV12-5 combines with J gene TRBJ2-5; TRBD2 agrees at 12 bases. Germline V CDR1 and CDR2: LGHNT, FRNRAP. V trimming: 1 base; J trimming: 5 bases; junction bases outside the gene matches: 2. The CDR3 covers 15 residues. In DNA form, the CDR3 reads TGTGCTAGTGGTTTGGGCCTAGCGGGGGGGGAGACCCAGTACTTC. Its translation: CASGLGLAGGETQYF.

The chain links TRBV4-1 to TRBJ1-1; 8 nucleotides align to TRBD1. The CDR3 has 14 residues. Germline V gives CDR1 MGHRA, CDR2 YSYEKL. The V segment lost 5 bases and the J segment 0 bases; nucleotides outside the gene matches: 2. This chain's CDR3 is CASSGQGMNTEAFF. CDR3 in DNA: TGCGCCAGCAGCGGACAGGGTATGAACACTGAAGCTTTCTTT.

This sequence joins TRBV19 and TRBJ1-1; a weak D match, TRBD1 (6 bases). This CDR3 has 15 amino acids. Germline CDR1 reads LNHDA; CDR2 reads SQIVND (reference sequence). The V end was cut by 7 bases, the J end by 2 bases, with 17 bases between. In DNA, the CDR3 is TGTGCCAGTAACCAATTAAGCAGGGGTAACACTGAAGCTTTCTTT. This gives the protein CASNQLSRGNTEAFF.

This clone appeared a few times. The chain combines TRBV4-1 with TRBJ2-7, with 9 bases identical to TRBD1. J was trimmed by 2 bases and V by 6 bases; bases with no gene match: 5. CDR3 length: 14 amino acids. Germline V gives CDR1 MGHRA, CDR2 YSYEKL. The CDR3 loop reads CASRSGTGTYEQYF. The CDR3 region has the DNA TGCGCCAGCAGGTCCGGGACAGGGACCTACGAGCAGTACTTC.

This chain uses TRBV5-5 with TRBJ2-7; D unresolved. The CDR3 consists of 13 residues. CDR1 and CDR2 from the germline V gene are SGHKS and YYEKEE (reference sequence). V dropped 2 bases and J dropped 5 bases, with 11 bases sitting between them. CDR3 sequence reads: CASSFLGWDEQYF. The CDR3 coding sequence is TGTGCCAGCAGCTTTTTGGGTTGGGACGAGCAGTACTTC.

The rearrangement joins TRBV28 to TRBJ1-1; D might be TRBD1 (6 bases). The germline V and J ends were trimmed by 2 bases and 9 bases, with 19 bases remaining between them. Germline V gene data show CDR1 as MDHEN and CDR2 as SYDVKM. This CDR3 is 15 amino acids long. CDR3 amino acids: CASSLMGGNAGQAFF. DNA of the CDR3: TGTGCCAGCAGTTTAATGGGGGGCAATGCGGGACAAGCTTTCTTT.

This clone appeared once. The chain employs TRBV5-1 and TRBJ2-1; D possibly corresponds to TRBD1 (6 bases). V lost 5 bases, J lost 6 bases, and 18 bases lay in between. The CDR3 covers 15 residues. Germline loops: CDR1 SGHRS, CDR2 YFSETQ. CDR3 amino acids: CASRNLQGMGNEQFF. CDR3 nucleotides: TGCGCCAGCAGGAATCTACAGGGTATGGGCAATGAGCAGTTCTTC. The whole variable domain, remainder taken from reference TRBV5-1 and TRBJ2-1, is KAGVTQTPRYLIKTRGQQVTLSCSPISGHRSVSWYQQTPGQGLQFLFEYFSETQRNKGNFPGRFSGRQFSNSRSEMNVSTLELGDSALYLCASRNLQGMGNEQFFGPGTRLTVL.

This clone was found once. This chain joins TRBV7-2 and TRBJ1-4; 7 nucleotides align to TRBD1. V dropped 1 base and J dropped 8; count of bases not matched to a gene: 7. The CDR3 runs 15 residues. Germline lookup yields CDR1 SGHTA and CDR2 FQGNSA. The CDR3 DNA reads as TGTGCCAGCAGCTTAGGACAGGGTTGGAGGGAAAAACTGTTTTTT. Protein sequence: CASSLGQGWREKLFF.

This chain links TRBV6-6 with TRBJ2-3; tentatively, D is TRBD2 (6 bases). The V gene's germline CDR1 is MNHNY and CDR2 SVGAGI (reference sequence). The CDR3 runs to 15 residues. V was cut by 3 bases and J by 1 base, with 11 bases left in between. In DNA, the CDR3 is TGTGCCAGCAGTTATCTCGGGGAGGGCACAGATACGCAGTATTTT. Amino acids: CASSYLGEGTDTQYF.

The V gene is TRBV6-1, the J gene TRBJ1-1; D might be TRBD1 (6 bases). Trimming removed 2 bases at V and 6 bases at J, with 16 bases between. CDR3 length: 15 residues. The germline V gene encodes CDR1 MNHNS and CDR2 SASEGT. CDR3 sequence (DNA): TGTGCCAGCAGTGAAAGGACAGTTAGAATACCTGAAGCTTTCTTT. Its protein is CASSERTVRIPEAFF.

The chain couples TRBV7-2 to TRBJ2-1; TRBD2 matches 13 bases. This CDR3 contains 16 residues. The germline V gene has CDR1 SGHTA and CDR2 FQGNSA. Losses at the gene ends were 5 bases for V and 4 bases for J; bases not matched to a gene: 5. The CDR3 coding sequence is TGTGCCAGCAGCCTCAGACTAGCGGGGGGTTACAATGAGCAGTTCTTC. Its translation is CASSLRLAGGYNEQFF.

The chain employs TRBV27 and TRBJ2-5; the D gene could be TRBD1 or TRBD2 (5 bases each). This CDR3 has 15 residues. Trimming pared 6 bases from V and 5 bases from J, leaving 19 bases between. The germline V gene has CDR1 MNHEY and CDR2 SMNVEV (reference sequence). CDR3 amino acids: CASSPIGGIRETQYF. CDR3 bases: TGTGCCAGCAGCCCTATTGGGGGTATACGCGAGACCCAGTACTTC.

The J gene is TRBJ2-7, the V gene TRBV19, with 7 bases aligning to TRBD1. Per the germline V gene, CDR1 is LNHDA and CDR2 is SQIVND (reference sequence). The CDR3 consists of 15 residues. V gave up 5 bases and J gave up 1 base; unmatched junction bases: 8. The CDR3 region is CASSAGTVRSYEQYF. The DNA for the CDR3 is TGTGCCAGTAGTGCCGGGACAGTTCGATCCTACGAGCAGTACTTC. Full variable domain (outside the CDR3, taken from reference TRBV19 and TRBJ2-7): DGGITQSPKYLFRKEGQNVTLSCEQNLNHDAMYWYRQDPGQGLRLIYYSQIVNDFQKGDIAEGYSVSREKKESFPLTVTSAQKNPTAFYLCASSAGTVRSYEQYFGPGTRLTVT.

The chain carries TRBV4-3 and TRBJ2-4; the D is unclear. V gave up 0 bases and J gave up 0 bases, with 3 bases separating them. The germline gives CDR1 LGHNA, CDR2 YSLEER. The CDR3 contains 14 residues. CDR3 DNA sequence: TGCGCCAGCAGCCAAGATCTAGCCAAAAACATTCAGTACTTC. It translates to CASSQDLAKNIQYF.

J is TRBJ1-2 and V is TRBV10-3, with unresolved D. The V end lost 4 bases, the J end lost 1 base, and 13 bases lay between the germline ends. Germline V gene lookup returns CDR1 ENHRY and CDR2 SYGVKD. The CDR3 runs 15 residues. Here the CDR3 DNA reads TGTGCCATCAGTGCGGCAGAGAAGGTTAACTATGGCTACACCTTC. Translating it yields CAISAAEKVNYGYTF.

The chain employs TRBV4-1 and TRBJ2-7; TRBD1 matches 10 bases. Germline V CDR1 and CDR2: MGHRA, YSYEKL. Unmatched junction bases numbered 3, after V lost 3 bases and J lost 4 bases. This CDR3 is built from 14 residues. The CDR3 DNA follows: TGCGCCAGCAGCCACCGGGACAGGGGTTACGAGCAGTACTTC. Translation gives CASSHRDRGYEQYF.

The chain links TRBV10-3 to TRBJ2-3; 12 bases map to TRBD2. J gave up 3 bases and V 5 bases, and 15 bases lay outside the gene matches. The CDR3 totals 19 residues. Germline V lookup: CDR1 ENHRY, CDR2 SYGVKD. The CDR3 loop is CAISPILAGGTRETDTQYF. CDR3 nucleotides: TGTGCCATCAGTCCGATACTAGCGGGGGGTACTAGGGAGACAGATACGCAGTATTTT.

The V call is TRBV2, the J call TRBJ1-5, with D perhaps matching TRBD1 (5 bases). V was trimmed by 7 bases and J by 3 bases, leaving 13 bases between them. Germline lookup yields CDR1 SNHLY and CDR2 FYNNEI. The CDR3 extends over 14 amino acids. CDR3 sequence (DNA): TGTGCCAGCACCGAACTCAGGGCCAATCAGCCCCAGCATTTT. It yields the protein CASTELRANQPQHF.

CDR3 DNA sequence: TGTGCCAGCAGTGCCGGCAGGGCCCATGGCTACACCTTC. As protein: CASSAGRAHGYTF. V and J are TRBV27 and TRBJ1-2; D perhaps matches TRBD1 (5 bases). CDR1 is MNHEY, CDR2 SMNVEV, per germline (reference sequence). The CDR3 has 13 residues. Between the trimmed V and J ends, which lost 5 bases and 6 bases, there was a span of 13 bases.

The CDR3 is CASSSAWGTSNTEAFF. The CDR3 DNA reads TGTGCCAGCAGCTCGGCCTGGGGCACCTCGAACACTGAAGCTTTCTTT. The chain joins TRBV7-2 to TRBJ1-1, with a tentative D call TRBD1 (5 bases). Germline CDR1 is SGHTA and CDR2 is FQGNSA. The CDR3 consists of 16 residues. The V end lost 4 bases, the J end lost 1 base, and 16 bases lay between the germline ends.